These T cell receptor beta chains were read from a single sample in a study of cytomegalovirus exposure and HLA in healthy donors. TCRdb's table, derived via immunoSEQ multiplex PCR, lists solely in-frame clones and lacks some. Of around 160,000 clones listed, around three quarters were seen once; the top ten hold 6.5% to 8%. The sample comprised PBMCs. These TCRs come from a woman between 35 and 50 years old in good health and CMV-seropositive. Both conserved end residues are part of each CDR3. D genes are given only for firm matches. Some rows mark clone size as missing; the rest say once, few, many or name a class of expanded clone.

v_call,d_call,clone_size,j_call,cdr3_aa,cdr3_nt
TRBV21-1,.,few,TRBJ2-5,CASSADREETQYF,TGTGCCAGCAGCGCGGACAGGGAAGAGACCCAGTACTTC
TRBV10-3,.,.,TRBJ1-5,CAARQEDGQPQHF,TGTGCCGCCCGACAGGAGGATGGGCAGCCCCAGCATTTT
TRBV11-2,.,.,TRBJ2-1,CASSLDQGRVNEQFF,TGTGCCAGCAGCTTAGATCAGGGTAGAGTCAATGAGCAGTTCTTC
TRBV7-9,.,.,TRBJ1-2,CASSPTGGGYTF,TGTGCCAGCAGCCCCACAGGCGGTGGCTACACCTTC
TRBV27,.,few,TRBJ2-7,CASGPGHQTYEQYF,TGTGCCAGCGGACCCGGACACCAAACCTACGAGCAGTACTTC
TRBV6-5,TRBD1,.,TRBJ2-1,CATCPTGTGYREQFF,TGTGCCACCTGCCCAACCGGGACAGGGTATAGGGAGCAGTTCTTC
TRBV5-1,TRBD2,few,TRBJ2-3,CASRTLAGAADTQYF,TGCGCCAGCAGAACCCTAGCGGGGGCCGCAGATACGCAGTATTTT
TRBV28,.,.,TRBJ1-5,CASRFLAGAQPQHF,TGTGCCAGCAGATTTCTGGCAGGGGCTCAGCCCCAGCATTTT
TRBV2,.,once,TRBJ1-5,CASSGQGDQPQHF,TGTGCCAGCAGTGGGCAGGGTGATCAGCCCCAGCATTTT
TRBV15,.,.,TRBJ1-1,CATSLFSGVTEAFF,TGTGCCACCAGCCTCTTTTCAGGGGTAACTGAAGCTTTCTTT
TRBV10-1,TRBD1,few,TRBJ1-2,CASSEGTGDFDGYTF,TGCGCCAGCAGTGAAGGGACAGGGGATTTCGATGGCTACACCTTC
TRBV9,TRBD2,once,TRBJ2-7,CASSAQATGTSEQYF,TGTGCCAGCAGCGCTCAAGCGACCGGGACTAGCGAGCAGTACTTC
TRBV2,TRBD1,.,TRBJ1-2,CASSETTGANYGYTF,TGTGCCAGCAGTGAAACGACAGGGGCTAACTATGGCTACACCTTC
TRBV19,TRBD2,.,TRBJ2-2,CASSSLPGGVTPAELFF,TGTGCCAGTAGTTCTCTCCCGGGGGGGGTAACACCGGCTGAGCTGTTTTTT
TRBV6-5,.,few,TRBJ1-3,CATKTQGSGNTIYF,TGTGCCACCAAGACCCAGGGTTCAGGAAACACCATATATTTT
TRBV7-2,TRBD1,.,TRBJ1-1,CASRRTGGHYTEAFF,TGTGCCAGCAGGCGTACAGGGGGCCACTACACTGAAGCTTTCTTT
TRBV28,.,.,TRBJ1-3,CASSLPGHSSGNTIYF,TGTGCCAGCAGTTTACCGGGACATAGCTCTGGAAACACCATATATTTT
TRBV2,.,.,TRBJ2-7,CASNTGRYEQYF,TGTGCCAGCAACACAGGGCGCTACGAGCAGTACTTC
TRBV19,TRBD1,.,TRBJ2-7,CASSWDRNYEQYF,TGTGCCAGTAGTTGGGACAGGAACTACGAGCAGTACTTC
TRBV5-1,TRBD2,.,TRBJ2-1,CASSSGLANEQFF,TGCGCCAGCAGCTCGGGACTAGCCAATGAGCAGTTCTTC
TRBV18,TRBD1,.,TRBJ1-5,CASSPGTGSNQPQHF,TGTGCCAGCTCCCCAGGGACAGGTAGCAATCAGCCCCAGCATTTT
TRBV5-1,TRBD2,.,TRBJ2-1,CASSPRLSGGAGHNEQFF,TGCGCCAGCAGCCCACGATTAAGCGGGGGGGCGGGTCACAATGAGCAGTTCTTC
TRBV7-6,.,few,TRBJ1-3,CASSLGASGSGNTIYF,TGTGCCAGCAGCTTAGGGGCCTCAGGGTCCGGAAACACCATATATTTT
TRBV10-3,.,.,TRBJ1-5,CAISETLGGLQPQHF,TGTGCCATCAGTGAGACCCTCGGGGGGCTACAGCCCCAGCATTTT
TRBV25-1,.,.,TRBJ1-6,CASRGQPDNSPLHF,TGTGCCAGCAGGGGACAACCTGATAATTCACCCCTCCACTTT
TRBV9,TRBD2,.,TRBJ2-7,CASSKEPSGTYEQYF,TGTGCCAGCAGTAAAGAACCTAGCGGGACCTACGAGCAGTACTTC
TRBV2,TRBD2,.,TRBJ2-1,CASSGRTSGGAREQFF,TGTGCCAGCAGTGGGAGGACTAGCGGGGGGGCAAGAGAGCAGTTCTTC
TRBV5-6,.,.,TRBJ2-1,CASSFLGPLDEQFF,TGTGCCAGCAGCTTCCTAGGCCCTTTGGATGAGCAGTTCTTC
TRBV11-2,.,.,TRBJ1-2,CASSLMGVNYGYTF,TGTGCCAGCAGCTTAATGGGAGTCAACTATGGCTACACCTTC
TRBV6-1,TRBD1,.,TRBJ1-3,CASRSRDSRNTIYF,TGTGCCAGCAGAAGCCGGGACAGTCGAAACACCATATATTTT
TRBV11-2,.,.,TRBJ2-1,CASTGGRWRFF,TGTGCCAGCACCGGGGGGCGGTGGAGGTTCTTC
TRBV2,TRBD2,few,TRBJ2-1,CASRTLAGGTYNEQFF,TGTGCCAGCAGGACTCTAGCGGGGGGCACCTACAATGAGCAGTTCTTC
TRBV6-5,.,few,TRBJ1-1,CATIRTARGEAFF,TGTGCCACGATTAGGACGGCCAGGGGTGAAGCTTTCTTT
TRBV11-2,TRBD2,.,TRBJ2-3,CASSFGTSGPSTDTQYF,TGTGCCAGCAGCTTCGGGACTAGCGGTCCTAGCACAGATACGCAGTATTTT
TRBV2,TRBD1,.,TRBJ1-1,CASRDRGGTEAFF,TGTGCCAGCAGAGACAGGGGCGGGACTGAAGCTTTCTTT
TRBV5-1,.,.,TRBJ2-7,CASSLGFIGQLSSYEQYF,TGCGCCAGCAGCTTGGGGTTTATAGGACAGCTGTCCTCCTACGAGCAGTACTTC
TRBV28,TRBD1,.,TRBJ2-3,CASSSGQGSTDTQYF,TGTGCCAGCAGTTCCGGACAGGGGAGCACAGATACGCAGTATTTT
TRBV6-5,TRBD1,.,TRBJ1-5,CASSPRTGFYQPQHF,TGTGCCAGCAGCCCCAGGACAGGGTTTTATCAGCCCCAGCATTTT
TRBV2,TRBD1,.,TRBJ1-2,CASSGQIYGYTF,TGTGCCAGCTCGGGACAGATTTACGGCTACACCTTC
TRBV9,.,.,TRBJ2-3,CASSVEAGTQYF,TGTGCCAGCAGCGTAGAGGCAGGTACGCAGTATTTT
TRBV7-9,.,.,TRBJ1-3,CASSLPRGGSGNTIYF,TGTGCCAGCAGCTTACCTCGGGGTGGCTCTGGAAACACCATATATTTT
TRBV6-1,.,few,TRBJ2-5,CASIWGRGETQYF,TGTGCCAGCATTTGGGGGCGTGGGGAGACCCAGTACTTC
TRBV5-1,TRBD2,.,TRBJ2-7,CAGSLDWSGRYEQYF,TGCGCCGGCAGCTTGGATTGGAGCGGGAGGTACGAGCAGTACTTC
TRBV6-1,TRBD1,.,TRBJ1-1,CASSDTGGPEAFF,TGTGCCAGCAGTGACACAGGGGGGCCTGAAGCTTTCTTT
TRBV7-9,TRBD1,.,TRBJ1-1,CASGPGQRLNTEAFF,TGTGCCAGCGGACCGGGACAGAGATTGAACACTGAAGCTTTCTTT
TRBV5-1,.,few,TRBJ1-2,CASSLEGGYGYTF,TGCGCCAGCAGCTTGGAAGGGGGCTATGGCTACACCTTC
TRBV19,.,.,TRBJ1-1,CASSLGRGLNTEAFF,TGTGCCAGTAGTCTGGGGAGAGGGCTGAACACTGAAGCTTTCTTT
TRBV9,TRBD2,.,TRBJ2-3,CASSVALAGGPDTQYF,TGTGCCAGCAGCGTAGCACTAGCGGGGGGGCCCGATACGCAGTATTTT
TRBV4-1,TRBD1,.,TRBJ2-7,CASSQGRDSSYEQYF,TGCGCCAGCAGCCAAGGTAGGGACAGCTCCTACGAGCAGTACTTC
TRBV5-1,.,.,TRBJ2-3,CASSLGRAETYSTTDTQYF,TGCGCCAGCAGCTTGGGGAGGGCAGAGACCTATTCTACCACAGATACGCAGTATTTT
TRBV5-4,.,.,TRBJ1-1,CASSIQGINTEAFF,TGTGCCAGCAGCATCCAGGGTATAAACACTGAAGCTTTCTTT
TRBV11-1,.,once,TRBJ2-3,CASSHLMGQNTDTQYF,TGTGCCAGCAGCCACCTCATGGGGCAGAACACAGATACGCAGTATTTT
TRBV7-3,TRBD2,.,TRBJ2-3,CASSSSGGAGDTQYF,TGTGCCAGCAGCTCTAGCGGGGGGGCGGGAGATACGCAGTATTTT
TRBV2,TRBD1,.,TRBJ1-2,CASRLQQGASNYGYTF,TGTGCCAGCAGACTGCAACAGGGGGCCTCTAACTATGGCTACACCTTC